Below, 18 T cell receptor beta chains from the same sample are listed, as sequenced in a study of CD8 T cells in acute hepatitis C reinfection (dated by TCRdb to the early 2020s). The library was generated by the immunoSEQ multiplex PCR assay. What TCRdb holds here is the immuneACCESS table cut down to in-frame rearrangements. Part of the clones is not present; checked against another copy, under half of the missing clones reflect an unresolved V gene, and the others are unexplained. The sample table contains about 40,000 clones; only one count was recorded for approximately 85% of them. 9.5% to 13% of the sample belongs to the ten largest clones. The time point label here, explained by the study, means: naive CD8 control sorted from an acute-time-point sample. The sequenced sample was naive CD8+ T cells from PBMCs. The sample's cell subset or site label, decoded: sorted total naive CD45RO-negative CD8+ T cells. Receptors originate from a woman between 18 and 29 years old who spontaneously cleared hepatitis C infection.

CDR3 amino acids: CSVVGSTATAVWETQYF. The CDR3 DNA reads as TGCAGCGTGGTGGGGAGTACCGCCACGGCCGTGTGGGAGACCCAGTACTTC. This rearrangement joins TRBV29-1 to TRBJ2-5; possibly TRBD2 for D (5 bases). Trimming removed 6 bases from V and 5 bases from J, with 28 bases in between. The germline CDR1 and CDR2 sequences are SQVTM and ANQGSEA. The CDR3 runs to 17 residues.

CDR3 residues: CAWSVGSLEAFF. For the CDR3, the DNA is TGTGCCTGGAGTGTCGGAAGCCTCGAAGCTTTCTTT. The rearrangement joins TRBV30 to TRBJ1-1; D not certain. This CDR3 contains 12 residues. Germline V gives CDR1 GTSNPN, CDR2 SVGIG (reference sequence). Between the trimmed V and J ends, which lost 0 bases and 8 bases, there was a span of 10 bases.

The chain combines TRBV7-6 with TRBJ2-1; D is perhaps TRBD2 (6 bases). The CDR3 is 14 residues long. V was cut by 4 bases and J by 8 bases, with 15 bases left in between. CDR1 is SGHVS, CDR2 FNYEAQ, per germline. CDR3 bases: TGTGCCAGCAGCTCTCCGGGACTGAAACATGAGCAGTTCTTC. Translating gives CASSSPGLKHEQFF.

This clone appeared once. V is TRBV5-1 and J is TRBJ2-1, with D maybe TRBD2 (5 bases). The ends were cut back, 3 bases at V and 7 bases at J, with 14 bases in the middle. CDR1 is SGHRS and CDR2 is YFSETQ in the germline V gene. The CDR3 sequence is 14 residues long. CDR3 in DNA: TGCGCCAGCAGCTCCCCGGGGATTACGAATGAGCAGTTCTTC. Amino acid sequence: CASSSPGITNEQFF. The variable domain in full, completed from reference TRBV5-1 and TRBJ2-1, reads KAGVTQTPRYLIKTRGQQVTLSCSPISGHRSVSWYQQTPGQGLQFLFEYFSETQRNKGNFPGRFSGRQFSNSRSEMNVSTLELGDSALYLCASSSPGITNEQFFGPGTRLTVL.

The rearrangement links TRBV27 to TRBJ2-1; 7 bases fit TRBD2. Unmatched junction bases numbered 8, after V lost 4 bases and J lost 5 bases. Per germline, CDR1 MNHEY and CDR2 SMNVEV (reference sequence). The CDR3 runs to 15 residues. The CDR3 here is CASSSRLAANNEQFF. The CDR3 DNA reads as TGTGCCAGCAGTTCAAGGCTAGCGGCGAACAATGAGCAGTTCTTC.

This clone was seen only a few times. J is TRBJ2-7 and V is TRBV7-3; the match to TRBD2 covers 8 bases. The CDR3 is 15 amino acids. V lost 5 bases, J lost 7 bases, and 13 bases stayed unmatched. Germline assignment: CDR1 SGHTA and CDR2 FQGTGA. The CDR3 spells CASSPGLVGLGEQYF. The CDR3, as DNA: TGTGCCAGCAGCCCGGGACTAGTAGGTTTGGGGGAGCAGTACTTC. The full variable domain, in which reference TRBV7-3 and TRBJ2-7 provide the parts outside the CDR3, is GAGVSQTPSNKVTEKGKYVELRCDPISGHTALYWYRQSLGQGPEFLIYFQGTGAADDSGLPNDRFFAVRPEGSVSTLKIQRTERGDSAVYLCASSPGLVGLGEQYFGPGTRLTVT.

The CDR3 region is CASSLAQDDYLLTNEQFF. As DNA, the CDR3 is TGTGCCAGCAGCTTAGCGCAAGATGACTATCTTTTAACTAATGAGCAGTTCTTC. This rearrangement joins TRBV7-9 to TRBJ2-1; a possible D gene is TRBD2 (5 bases). The CDR3 runs 18 residues. CDR1 and CDR2 (germline): SEHNR, FQNEAQ (reference sequence). The germline V and J ends were trimmed by 0 bases and 7 bases, with 22 bases remaining between them.

This clone was observed a single time. The chain combines TRBV27 with TRBJ2-1; TRBD2 is a possible D gene (6 bases). The germline gives CDR1 MNHEY, CDR2 SMNVEV (reference sequence). This CDR3 has 13 residues. The V and J ends lost 7 bases and 6 bases respectively, with 13 bases between them. CDR3 in DNA: TGTGCCAGCAACGGGGACTCTACCAATGAGCAGTTCTTC. This gives the protein CASNGDSTNEQFF.

The V and J genes are TRBV14 and TRBJ2-3, with TRBD1 as a possible D gene (5 bases). Trimming pared 5 bases from V and 4 bases from J, leaving 16 bases between. CDR1 is SGHDN, CDR2 FVKESK, per germline. The CDR3 has 15 amino acids. CDR3 region: CASSDSARPADTQYF. In nucleotides, the CDR3 is TGTGCCAGCAGCGACAGCGCCCGGCCAGCAGATACGCAGTATTTT.

This clone was observed a single time. J is TRBJ1-2 and V is TRBV6-1; D call uncertain. Germline assignment: CDR1 MNHNS and CDR2 SASEGT. The length of the CDR3 is 14 residues. The V end was cut by 2 bases, the J end by 8 bases, with 15 bases between. This CDR3 reads CASSEPQAPGGYTF. CDR3 sequence (DNA): TGTGCCAGCAGTGAACCCCAGGCCCCTGGGGGCTACACCTTC.

This clone has just one count. V and J are TRBV2 and TRBJ2-5; 7 nucleotides agree with TRBD1. This CDR3 has 15 residues. J lost 4 bases, V lost 6 bases, and 11 bases had no gene match. Germline V CDR1 and CDR2: SNHLY, FYNNEI. CDR3 region: CASSNPTGERETQYF. The CDR3, as DNA: TGTGCCAGCAGCAACCCTACAGGGGAACGAGAGACCCAGTACTTC.

J is TRBJ2-5 and V is TRBV9, with no clear D. The CDR3 totals 13 residues. Looked up from germline, CDR1 is SGDLS and CDR2 is YYNGEE. V was pared by 4 bases and J by 8 bases, with 15 bases between. Written as DNA, the CDR3 is TGTGCCAGCAGCCCTCACTATGAAAAAACCCAGTACTTC. This translates into CASSPHYEKTQYF.

The chain uses TRBV7-6 and TRBJ2-3; D gene unclear. In germline, CDR1 is SGHVS, CDR2 FNYEAQ. This CDR3 region has 14 residues. Trimming stripped 0 bases from V and 1 base from J, with 5 bases between. The CDR3 DNA sequence: TGTGCCAGCAGCTTAGCTGGGGGCACAGATACGCAGTATTTT. This translates into CASSLAGGTDTQYF. The complete variable domain, with remaining parts taken from reference TRBV7-6 and TRBJ2-3, reads GAGVSQSPRYKVTKRGQDVALRCDPISGHVSLYWYRQALGQGPEFLTYFNYEAQQDKSGLPNDRFSAERPEGSISTLTIQRTEQRDSAMYRCASSLAGGTDTQYFGPGTRLTVL.

The V call is TRBV14, the J call TRBJ2-6; D is unresolved. Germline assignment: CDR1 SGHDN and CDR2 FVKESK. Trimming took 5 bases from V and 0 from J, leaving 5 bases between them. The CDR3 has 14 amino acids. CDR3 loop: CASSASSGANVLTF. The CDR3 region has the DNA TGTGCCAGCAGCGCTAGCTCTGGGGCCAACGTCCTGACTTTC.

The chain has TRBV6-1 and TRBJ2-1; D uncertain. Deletions cut 0 bases from V and 1 base from J, with 1 base between. The germline V gene encodes CDR1 MNHNS and CDR2 SASEGT. The CDR3 sequence is 13 residues long. The CDR3 DNA follows: TGTGCCAGCAGTGAAGCGTCCTACAATGAGCAGTTCTTC. This translates into CASSEASYNEQFF.

This clone was counted between two and nine times. V gene TRBV5-1 combines with J gene TRBJ1-1; D gene ambiguous. This CDR3 spans 14 amino acids. V was pared by 0 bases and J by 2 bases, with 8 bases between. The germline V gene has CDR1 SGHRS and CDR2 YFSETQ. CDR3 nucleotides: TGCGCCAGCAGCTTGGGGACCCTAAACACTGAAGCTTTCTTT. Protein: CASSLGTLNTEAFF.

V usage is TRBV11-2 and J usage is TRBJ1-1, with 8 bases identical to TRBD1. This CDR3 has 15 residues. In germline, CDR1 is SGHAT, CDR2 FQNNGV. The V gene end was trimmed by 4 bases and the J gene end by 4 bases; junction bases not matched to a gene: 8. CDR3 bases: TGTGCCAGCAGCTCAACCCACAGGGGGACCACTGAAGCTTTCTTT. Translation gives CASSSTHRGTTEAFF.

J is TRBJ2-7 and V is TRBV27; 9 bases match TRBD2. CDR1 and CDR2 (germline): MNHEY, SMNVEV (reference sequence). V lost 8 bases to trimming and J lost 3 bases; unmatched junction nucleotides: 5. This CDR3 has 13 residues. CDR3 sequence (DNA): TGTGCCAGCTCTAGCGGGACTGACTACGAGCAGTACTTC. Translated, it gives CASSSGTDYEQYF.